The entry below gives a single TCR beta chain sequence along with its context. There was relapse after autologous stem cell transplantation in every patient, and there was variation in brentuximab vedotin exposure. Some clones are missing from TCRdb's copy, which holds only in-frame ones; the method was immunoSEQ multiplex PCR. The profile shows about 98,000 clones, roughly 76% of them singletons. The data are from a study of PD-1 blockade in classical Hodgkin lymphoma. Trimming took off 8 bases at V and 0 bases at J, with 10 bases between the two ends. The germline V gene encodes CDR1 MNHNY and CDR2 SVGAGI (reference sequence). The CDR3 is 14 amino acids.

The rearrangement uses TRBV6-6 and TRBJ2-2; D uncertain. The sequence came from a human donor with classical Hodgkin lymphoma. Material: peripheral blood mononuclear cells (PBMCs), obtained before the second cycle of nivolumab. The CDR3 DNA reads TGTGCCAGCGCCGGCAGTACGAACACCGGGGAGCTGTTTTTT. It codes for CASAGSTNTGELFF.